This T cell receptor beta chain was sequenced in a study of T-cell reconstitution after alpha-beta-depleted transplantation in children. This clonotype was picked up a small number of times. Its specificity is not known. A library of TCRbeta sequences, prepared with unique molecular identifiers, was generated. TCRdb analysed the PCR reads with MiXCR anew, one entry per CDR3 protein. The sample shows some 350,000 distinct CDR3 sequences, roughly 15% of them seen only once. There are 13 residues in the CDR3. The ends lost 6 bases at V and 5 bases at J; junction bases unmatched: 5. Overall study results and limits: Newly generated T cells supplied most T-cell counts and diversity one year post-transplant. Recipient T cells and thymic progenitors that survived were the source of the high TCRbeta diversity seen at day 60 in some patients.

The source was PBMCs, mostly from graft donor cells, collected 360 days after TCRalphabeta/CD19-depleted stem cell transplant. The chain joins TRBV12-3 or TRBV12-4 to TRBJ2-7, with 9 bases aligning to TRBD2. This sequence originates from a male patient aged 2-9 years who had a stem cell transplant for acute lymphoblastic leukemia, so the T cells may come from the graft donor. Here the CDR3 reads CASSSGTSHEQYF. In DNA form, the CDR3 reads TGTGCCAGCAGCTCCGGGACTAGCCACGAGCAGTACTTC.